This note documents a single T cell receptor beta chain sequence. Its binding antigen is unknown. No clone much larger than this one lies a single base away; base qualities are absent. The collaborating institutions used their own protocols to collect whole blood in K2EDTA tubes. For TCRbeta analysis, collaborators shipped samples in one of three forms: frozen whole blood, isolated PBMCs, or DNA extracted from either of those sample types. This sample is part of a study of blood T cell repertoires in COVID-19 (dated by TCRdb to the early 2020s). Context from the whole study: Collaborator samples came from the United States, Italy and Spain and covered acute and convalescent phases of COVID-19. The prospective study material was composed of cDNA or gDNA derived from T cells, B-cell-depleted T cells, or PBMCs. Subjects who had been exposed to COVID-19, were actively infected with it, or had recovered from it provided the deeply sampled blood TCRbeta repertoires that made up the dataset. The repertoires were released in a freely available public database meant as a resource for research on the immune response to SARS-CoV-2. Samples came from the ongoing ImmuneRACE study (first 160 participants) plus 1,254 subjects from 6 global collaborators. Nearly every sample came with metadata listing a de-identified subject ID, COVID-19 status, age in years and sex. Where HLA class I and class II types were available, the types were taken from metadata supplied by the sample provider, not from assay-based typing. Overall results and qualifications from the work: How much clinical and demographic metadata was included differed by source and by participant, and the metadata was provided uncurated.

TCRbeta CDR3 regions were amplified from genomic DNA using the immunoSEQ Assay, a bias-controlled multiplex PCR. Under the source paper's analysis protocol: Nucleated cell counts per sample were estimated from amplification of reference gene primers within the assay. To quantify the absolute abundance of each unique TCRbeta CDR3 rearrangement, sequence reads were collapsed and filtered. For each sample, productive Simpson clonality was calculated as the square root of Simpson's diversity index over productive rearrangements. The clones in this table, taken by TCRdb from immuneACCESS, are in-frame only. Not every clone is retained; where verified, under half of the shortfall comes from an unresolved V gene, and the cause of the rest is unknown. The V and J calls and clone size were taken over from that table, and D and trimming were inferred from the DNA. The sample table contains about 260,000 clones; only one count was recorded for 75% to 90% of them. The top ten constitute about 4% of the sample.

The receptor comes from a woman between 40 and 50 years old with acute or convalescent COVID-19. The sequenced sample was peripheral blood.

The DNA reads TGTGCCAGCAGCTTAGGTTGGGGGGAAATATATAGCAATCAGCCCCAGCATTTT. The resulting protein is CASSLGWGEIYSNQPQHF. The sequence joins TRBV7-8 to TRBJ1-5, and TRBD1 may be the D gene, going by 5 matching bases. The CDR3 goes from the cysteine to the phenylalanine over 18 residues. Only the CDR3 portion is preserved as DNA: 54 bases, with reading frame beginning at the first base. V is clipped by 1 base and J by 0 bases, and the sequence between their germline boundaries is 16 bases long. From a lookup of the germline V gene, CDR1 and CDR2 are SGHVS and FQNEAQ.